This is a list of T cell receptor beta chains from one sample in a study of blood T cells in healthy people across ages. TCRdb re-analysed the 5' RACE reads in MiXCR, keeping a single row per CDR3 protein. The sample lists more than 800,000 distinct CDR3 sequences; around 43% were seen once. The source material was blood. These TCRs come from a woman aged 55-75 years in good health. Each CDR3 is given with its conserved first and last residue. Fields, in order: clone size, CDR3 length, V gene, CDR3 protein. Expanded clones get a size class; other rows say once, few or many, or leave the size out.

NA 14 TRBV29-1 CSVDVGGVSGELFF
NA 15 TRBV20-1 CSAIGSGGTGDTQYF
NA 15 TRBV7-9 CASSLLGTSVNEQFF
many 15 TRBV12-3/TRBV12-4 CASSSPRTPYNEQFF
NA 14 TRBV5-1 CASGPGTLNTEAFF
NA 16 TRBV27 CASSYISAPSYNEQFF
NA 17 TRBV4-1 CASSRQTGTDTAYEQYF
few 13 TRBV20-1 CSARPVSHYEQYF
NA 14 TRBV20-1 CSATGRGSYNEQFF
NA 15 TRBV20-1 CSARDPSRNYNEQFF
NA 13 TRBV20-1 CSARGLEYNEQFF
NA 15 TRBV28 CASSLGGGPHNEQFF
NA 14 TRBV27 CASRLSGAFGGYTF
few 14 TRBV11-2 CASSSSDRVNEQFF
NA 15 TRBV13 CASSQGEGINTEAFF
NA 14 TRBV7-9 CASSLAGQGKAQYF
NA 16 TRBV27 CASSRGTSGFTDTQYF
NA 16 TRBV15 CATSTGAGGLYNEQFF
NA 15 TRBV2 CASSEQVARGSPLHF
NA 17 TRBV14 CASSQDYLAGYQETQYF
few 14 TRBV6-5 CASSRPLEGYGYTF
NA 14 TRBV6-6 CASSYRSSNTEAFF
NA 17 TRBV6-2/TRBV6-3 CASSYSPPAGLYNEQFF
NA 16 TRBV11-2 CASSPNRLAGEGTQYF
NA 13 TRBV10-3 CAIGGQGEETQYF
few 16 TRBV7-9 CASSRVSGRAGDTQYF
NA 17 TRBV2 CASSEARGRAGVETQYF
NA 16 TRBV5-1 CASSPHSGGSYNEQFF
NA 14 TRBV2 CASMVQRTNYGYTF
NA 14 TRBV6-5 CASSPTVGPDTQYF
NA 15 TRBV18 CASSPTQTGGYGYTF
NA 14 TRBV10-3 CAISEGGASYGYTF
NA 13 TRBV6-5 CASSQTGGYEQYF
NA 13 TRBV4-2 CASSQERADTQYF
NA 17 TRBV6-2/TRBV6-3 CASSYPSSGGSYNEQFF
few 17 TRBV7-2 CASSLGLAGDSYNEQFF
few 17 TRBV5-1 CASSLNVAGGRLDEQFF
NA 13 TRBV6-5 CASSNKRFGEQYF
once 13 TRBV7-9 CASSHSGGETQYF
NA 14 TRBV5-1 CASSLSQVNYGYTF
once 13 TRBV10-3 CAISESQGGEQFF
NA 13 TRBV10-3 CAIRPQGSNEQFF
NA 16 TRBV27 CASTSSARTDSYEQYF
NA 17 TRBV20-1 CSAPGTGAGSSYNEQFF
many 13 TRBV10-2 CASSREPIYGYTF
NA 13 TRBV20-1 CSASTGAGDGYTF
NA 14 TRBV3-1 CASSQVFVNSPLHF
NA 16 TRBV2 CASSEGPAGGRNEQFF
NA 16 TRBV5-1 CASSSYRGLGYNEQFF
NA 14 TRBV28 CASSPPGRSKEQYF
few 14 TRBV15 CATSRVEGYNEQFF
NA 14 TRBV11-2 CASSFSATSYEQYF
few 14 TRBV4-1 CASSASGQSYEQYF
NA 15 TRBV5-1 CASSSPTGVSYEQYF
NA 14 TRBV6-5 CASSRRTSADTQYF